A single sample is the source of the 7 T cell receptor beta chains below, sequenced in a study of T-cell reconstitution after alpha-beta-depleted transplantation in children. Preparation of the TCRbeta library involved a method that used unique molecular identifiers. In TCRdb, the PCR reads were re-called with MiXCR into one record per CDR3 protein. The sample has almost 400,000 distinct CDR3 sequences, 20% seen once. Sequences were derived from PBMCs from the stem cell graft donor, sampled from the stem cell graft. The receptors were sampled from a human donor who donated a stem cell graft to a child with acute myeloid leukemia.

This clonotype occurred a few times. The chain carries TRBV29-1 and TRBJ2-2; tentatively, D is TRBD2 (6 bases). V lost 0 bases and J 6 bases, leaving 20 bases between the germline ends. This CDR3 has 17 residues. Germline V gene data show CDR1 as SQVTM and CDR2 as ANQGSEA. CDR3 sequence reads: CSVEDPSRTGGAGELFF. The CDR3 region has the DNA TGCAGCGTTGAAGATCCGTCGAGGACCGGGGGAGCCGGGGAGCTGTTTTTT.

This clonotype was seen a single time. The chain uses TRBV20-1 and TRBJ2-7, with D possibly TRBD2 on 6 matching bases. Trimming took 2 bases from V and 5 from J, leaving 7 bases between them. The germline gives CDR1 DFQATT, CDR2 SNEGSKA (reference sequence). This CDR3 has 11 amino acids. CDR3 sequence: CSARRRDEQYF. The CDR3, as DNA: TGCAGTGCTAGAAGGAGGGACGAGCAGTACTTC.

This clonotype is a singleton in its sample. This chain's CDR3 is CASTQNVYNEQFF. The CDR3 DNA is TGTGCCAGCACGCAGAACGTTTACAATGAGCAGTTCTTC. This chain links TRBV6-1 with TRBJ2-1; D unresolved. The CDR3 contains 13 residues. Germline CDR1 reads MNHNS; CDR2 reads SASEGT. Trimming stripped 7 bases from V and 4 bases from J, with 11 bases between.

This clonotype was seen at least ten times. This chain links TRBV18 with TRBJ2-1, with D unclear. V was clipped by 3 bases and J by 4 bases, with 19 bases between them. Germline CDR1 reads KGHSH; CDR2 reads LQKENI. The CDR3 runs to 17 residues. DNA of the CDR3: TGTGCCAGCTCACCCTTTGATTCCATACAACCATACAATGAGCAGTTCTTC. Protein: CASSPFDSIQPYNEQFF.

This clonotype was seen more than once but under ten times. The V call is TRBV7-2, the J call TRBJ1-4; TRBD1 is a possible D gene (5 bases). Trimming took off 5 bases at V and 2 bases at J, with 9 bases between the two ends. Germline V gene sequence: CDR1 SGHTA, CDR2 FQGNSA. CDR3 length: 14 residues. DNA of the CDR3: TGTGCCAGCAGCCCCCGGGGGACTAATGAAAAACTGTTTTTT. Amino acid sequence: CASSPRGTNEKLFF. The full variable domain, rest sourced from reference TRBV7-2 and TRBJ1-4, is GAGVSQSPSNKVTEKGKDVELRCDPISGHTALYWYRQSLGQGLEFLIYFQGNSAPDKSGLPSDRFSAERTGGSVSTLTIQRTQQEDSAVYLCASSPRGTNEKLFFGSGTQLSVL.

This clonotype was found a few times. The chain joins TRBV4-1 to TRBJ2-1, with 12 bases matching TRBD2. CDR1 and CDR2 (germline): MGHRA, YSYEKL. V lost 0 bases, J lost 4 bases, and 7 bases stayed unmatched. This CDR3 spans 18 amino acids. The chain's CDR3 is CASSQDPLAGGNYNEQFF. The CDR3 nucleotides are TGCGCCAGCAGCCAAGACCCCCTAGCGGGAGGGAATTACAATGAGCAGTTCTTC.

This clonotype was seen ten or more times. V is TRBV20-1 and J is TRBJ2-1; 8 bases line up with TRBD2. The CDR3 is made up of 16 amino acids. Trimming cost V 0 bases and J 8 bases; bases outside gene matches: 12. The germline gives CDR1 DFQATT, CDR2 SNEGSKA (reference sequence). Written as DNA, the CDR3 is TGCAGTGCTAGAGACAGCTCGGGACTAGTGGTCGATGAGCAGTTCTTC. Translated, it gives CSARDSSGLVVDEQFF.